The sequence of this T cell receptor (beta chain) was determined in a study of cytomegalovirus exposure and HLA in healthy donors. Study background: In a previous analysis, 117 million unique TCR beta sequences were found from approximately 180 million T cells.

The CDR3 spans 13 residues. V was pared by 6 bases and J by 4 bases, with 11 bases between. CDR1 and CDR2 (germline): MNHEY, SVGAGI. The study sampled nominally healthy donors, though unrecorded immune exposures were likely. Researchers ran the PCR with 60 Vbeta and 13 Jbeta primers. Using immunoSEQ multiplex PCR, the repertoire was profiled, and TCRdb retains in-frame clones only, with some absent. The table shows approximately 250,000 clones, with around 80% occurring only once. Study-wide findings and caveats: The authors later linked a missense DCLRE1C variant to TCR beta V- and J-gene trimming.

For this clone: What it recognizes is unknown.

This receptor was identified in a boy aged 5-17 years in good health and CMV-seronegative. Sequenced material: PBMCs. The chain has TRBV6-5 and TRBJ2-3, with D unclear. In nucleotides, the CDR3 is TGTGCCAGCAGCCACAATGGTGCAGATACGCAGTATTTT. It codes for CASSHNGADTQYF.